A single sample gave rise to the 19 T cell receptor beta chains below, sequenced in a study of blood T cells in healthy people across ages. Through a sample-barcoded 5' primer and a J-beta primer mix, a second PCR was run for about 6 to 11 cycles. A single record per CDR3 protein comes from TCRdb applying MiXCR to the 5' RACE reads. The repertoire holds about a million distinct CDR3 sequences, with roughly half as singletons. Sequences were obtained from blood. The receptors stem from a woman in her sixties in good health.

This clonotype was found a few times. The chain carries TRBV7-2 and TRBJ2-3; tentatively, D is TRBD2 (6 bases). This CDR3 has 17 amino acids. The germline V gene encodes CDR1 SGHTA and CDR2 FQGNSA. Trimming took off 3 bases at V and 1 base at J, with 17 bases between the two ends. DNA of the CDR3: TGTGCCAGCAGCTTGGCTGCGGGGTGGGGCCGCACAGATACGCAGTATTTT. Its protein is CASSLAAGWGRTDTQYF.

The CDR3 sequence is CASSSPGLADNEQYF. The CDR3 DNA follows: TGTGCCAGCAGTTCCCCGGGACTAGCGGACAATGAGCAGTACTTC. This rearrangement joins TRBV7-3 to TRBJ2-1; TRBD2 agrees at 11 bases. The J call is doubtful: the DNA matches TRBJ2-7 better. Germline-derived CDR1 and CDR2 are SGHTA and FQGTGA. This CDR3 is 15 amino acids long.

V gene TRBV20-1 combines with J gene TRBJ2-1, with no clear D. The V and J ends lost 1 base and 2 bases respectively, with 3 bases between them. Germline CDR1 is DFQATT and CDR2 is SNEGSKA (reference sequence). This CDR3 is built from 12 residues. CDR3 protein: CSARVPYNEQFF. The CDR3 bases are TGCAGTGCTAGAGTGCCCTACAATGAGCAGTTCTTC.

V and J are TRBV7-2 and TRBJ2-1; D remains unclear. The CDR3 consists of 15 residues. Germline V gene lookup returns CDR1 SGHTA and CDR2 FQGNSA. Trimming stripped 1 base from V and 6 bases from J, with 13 bases between. The CDR3 region has the DNA TGTGCCAGCAGCTTAGTATCCGGGCTGGGCAATGAGCAGTTCTTC. It translates to CASSLVSGLGNEQFF.

This clonotype was detected only a few times. The chain joins TRBV6-2 or TRBV6-3 to TRBJ2-1; 7 bases match TRBD2. From germline, CDR1 is MNHEY and CDR2 SVGEGT. The CDR3 is 15 residues long. V shed 7 bases and J 4 bases; nucleotides not matched to a gene: 10. The CDR3: CASKMRTSSYNEQFF. The CDR3 coding sequence is TGTGCCAGCAAAATGAGGACTAGTTCTTACAATGAGCAGTTCTTC.

This chain connects TRBV9 to TRBJ2-6; D gene ambiguous. This CDR3 has 15 residues. Trimming took 3 bases from V and 2 from J, leaving 9 bases between them. CDR1 is SGDLS and CDR2 is YYNGEE in the germline V gene. This chain's CDR3 is CASSAHPPGANVLTF. The CDR3 DNA is TGTGCCAGCAGCGCCCATCCCCCTGGGGCCAACGTCCTGACTTTC.

This clonotype was counted many times. The chain carries TRBV28 and TRBJ2-7; D uncertain. The germline gives CDR1 MDHEN, CDR2 SYDVKM. Trimming stripped 6 bases from V and 3 bases from J, with 9 bases between. The CDR3 is 12 residues long. CDR3: CASRQTSYEQYF. The CDR3, as DNA: TGTGCCAGCAGACAGACGAGCTACGAGCAGTACTTC.

This clonotype was detected only a few times. This chain joins TRBV20-1 and TRBJ2-7; TRBD2 aligns across 7 bases. CDR3 length: 15 residues. With V trimmed by 0 bases and J by 4 bases, 9 bases remained unmatched. CDR1 is DFQATT and CDR2 is SNEGSKA in the germline V gene (reference sequence). CDR3: CSARDTGTNHYEQYF. In DNA, the CDR3 is TGCAGTGCTAGAGATACCGGGACTAACCATTACGAGCAGTACTTC.

The V gene is TRBV30, the J gene TRBJ2-3; 9 bases match TRBD2. Germline CDR1 is GTSNPN and CDR2 is SVGIG (reference sequence). The junction had 3 bases not matched to a gene; V was cut back by 3 bases and J by 2 bases. The CDR3 is 14 residues long. This CDR3 reads CAWSLAGFTDTQYF. CDR3 coding DNA: TGTGCCTGGAGCCTAGCGGGGTTCACAGATACGCAGTATTTT. The full variable domain, its missing parts supplied by reference TRBV30 and TRBJ2-3, is SQTIHQWPATLVQPVGSPLSLECTVEGTSNPNLYWYRQAAGRGLQLLFYSVGIGQISSEVPQNLSASRPQDRQFILSSKKLLLSDSGFYLCAWSLAGFTDTQYFGPGTRLTVL.

This clonotype was found a few times. The CDR3 loop reads CASSQGWTGSLYEQYF. CDR3 DNA: TGTGCCAGCAGCCAAGGATGGACAGGGTCTCTCTACGAGCAGTACTTC. The J gene is TRBJ2-7, the V gene TRBV7-9; TRBD1 agrees at 8 bases. The ends lost 5 bases at V and 3 bases at J; junction bases unmatched: 12. The length of the CDR3 is 16 residues. Germline values: CDR1 SEHNR, CDR2 FQNEAQ (reference sequence).

A few counts support this clonotype. The rearrangement links TRBV4-3 to TRBJ2-3; 7 positions agree with TRBD2. V shed 0 bases, J shed 4 bases, and the junction held 10 bases outside the gene matches. Per germline, CDR1 LGHNA and CDR2 YSLEER. The CDR3 has 17 residues. The CDR3 reads CASSQDRRRGIPDTQYF. The CDR3, as DNA: TGCGCCAGCAGCCAAGATCGAAGGCGGGGGATCCCAGATACGCAGTATTTT.

This clonotype was seen only a few times. This chain connects TRBV18 to TRBJ2-3; D is unresolved. The ends were cut back, 6 bases at V and 1 base at J, with 17 bases in the middle. The V gene's germline CDR1 is KGHSH and CDR2 LQKENI. This CDR3 has 16 residues. The CDR3 reads CASSPNRPGGTDTQYF. The CDR3 DNA reads TGTGCCAGCTCCCCAAACCGGCCCGGCGGCACAGATACGCAGTATTTT.

The chain recombines TRBV6-1 with TRBJ2-7; D not resolved. The better agreement between TRBJ2-5 and the DNA end casts doubt on the J call. Looked up from germline, CDR1 is MNHNS and CDR2 is SASEGT. The CDR3 sequence is 15 residues long. CDR3 amino acids: CASSEARQAEETQYF. CDR3 sequence (DNA): TGTGCCAGCAGTGAAGCGCGGCAGGCTGAAGAGACCCAGTACTTC.

This clonotype was found a few times. The chain carries TRBV15 and TRBJ1-1; D unresolved. CDR3 size: 13 residues. Trimming left V 8 bases short and J 1 base short, with 11 bases between. Germline V lookup: CDR1 LNHNV, CDR2 YYDKDF (reference sequence). The CDR3 nucleotides read TGTGCCACCCTGAGCGGGAGGAACACTGAAGCTTTCTTT. Protein product: CATLSGRNTEAFF.

The table lists this clonotype with a few counts. The CDR3 sequence is CASRKWGGYEQYF. CDR3 DNA: TGTGCCAGCAGGAAATGGGGAGGGTACGAGCAGTACTTC. The rearrangement joins TRBV27 to TRBJ2-4; 7 positions match TRBD2. The end of the DNA aligns better with TRBJ2-7, so the J call may be wrong. The germline V gene encodes CDR1 MNHEY and CDR2 SMNVEV (reference sequence). This CDR3 has 13 amino acids.

The chain joins TRBV4-1 to TRBJ2-1, with 8 bases aligning to TRBD1. The length of the CDR3 is 16 residues. CDR1 and CDR2 from the germline V gene are MGHRA and YSYEKL. The J segment lost 3 bases and the V segment lost 3 bases, leaving 7 bases of the junction unmatched. Here the CDR3 reads CASSQGDRSIYNEQFF. The CDR3 DNA is TGCGCCAGCAGCCAGGGGGACAGGAGCATCTACAATGAGCAGTTCTTC.

The V call is TRBV5-1, the J call TRBJ1-2, with D possibly being TRBD1 (5 bases). Deletions cut 4 bases from V and 6 bases from J, with 13 bases between. Germline V lookup: CDR1 SGHRS, CDR2 YFSETQ. The CDR3 spans 13 residues. The CDR3: CASSPRQPDGYTF. The CDR3 DNA follows: TGCGCCAGCAGCCCACGACAGCCGGATGGCTACACCTTC.

Many counts were recorded for this clonotype. The chain recombines TRBV7-2 with TRBJ2-3; TRBD1 might be the D (5 bases). V was cut by 0 bases and J by 1 base, with 5 bases left in between. This CDR3 comprises 14 residues. Germline CDR1 reads SGHTA; CDR2 reads FQGNSA. CDR3 in DNA: TGTGCCAGCAGCTTAGCCAGGGGCACAGATACGCAGTATTTT. It specifies CASSLARGTDTQYF.

The chain combines TRBV7-9 with TRBJ1-4; no firm D call. This CDR3 is 14 amino acids long. Trimming removed 1 base at V and 4 bases at J, with 7 bases between. CDR1 and CDR2 from the germline V gene are SEHNR and FQNEAQ (reference sequence). The CDR3 region is CASSLGQHNEKLFF. The CDR3, as DNA: TGTGCCAGCAGCTTAGGACAACATAATGAAAAACTGTTTTTT.